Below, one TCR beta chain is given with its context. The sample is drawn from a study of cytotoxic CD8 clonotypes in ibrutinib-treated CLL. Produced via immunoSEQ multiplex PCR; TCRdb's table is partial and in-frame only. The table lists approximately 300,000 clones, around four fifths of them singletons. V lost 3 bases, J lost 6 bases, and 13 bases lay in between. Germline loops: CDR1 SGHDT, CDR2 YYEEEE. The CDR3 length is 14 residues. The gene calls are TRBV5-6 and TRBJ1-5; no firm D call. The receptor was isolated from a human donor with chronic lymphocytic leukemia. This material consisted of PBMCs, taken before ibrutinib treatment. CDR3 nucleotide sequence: TGTGCCAGCAGCTCCGGTCTAGGGCTTCAGCCCCAGCATTTT. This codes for CASSSGLGLQPQHF.